This passage covers 3 T cell receptor beta chains from one sample sequenced in a study of blood T cell repertoires in COVID-19 (TCRdb year 2020). Libraries were made using the immunoSEQ multiplex PCR assay. The immuneACCESS repertoire file appears here via TCRdb, limited to in-frame rearrangements. These files lack a portion of the clones; in checked studies, under half of the deficit traces to unresolved V genes, and the cause of the others is not known. A total of about 170,000 clones appear in this sample, approximately 84% of them only once. Around an eighth of the sample is taken by the ten largest. The material sequenced was peripheral blood. These receptors were obtained from a man younger than 30 with active or convalescent COVID-19.

V gene TRBV15 combines with J gene TRBJ2-7; tentative D call: TRBD2 (6 bases). The CDR3 extends over 15 amino acids. CDR1 and CDR2 from the germline V gene are LNHNV and YYDKDF (reference sequence). The V end lost 0 bases, the J end lost 2 bases, and 11 bases lay between the germline ends. The CDR3 bases are TGTGCCACCAGCAGAGAAAAGGAGGGGACCTACGAGCAGTACTTC. It encodes CATSREKEGTYEQYF.

This chain uses TRBV28 with TRBJ1-5; 8 bases align to TRBD1. Germline assignment: CDR1 MDHEN and CDR2 SYDVKM. Trimming cost V 2 bases and J 2 bases; bases outside gene matches: 2. This CDR3 contains 15 residues. CDR3 bases: TGTGCCAGCAGTTTACAGGGGGCCGGCAATCAGCCCCAGCATTTT. Translating gives CASSLQGAGNQPQHF.

The chain has TRBV7-2 and TRBJ2-1; tentatively, D is TRBD1 (6 bases). V gave up 1 base and J gave up 9 bases, with 13 bases separating them. The germline V gene encodes CDR1 SGHTA and CDR2 FQGNSA. The CDR3 is 14 residues long. The CDR3 reads CASSLGGLASEQFF. The CDR3 DNA reads TGTGCCAGCAGCTTAGGGGGGCTAGCCAGTGAGCAGTTCTTC.